This T cell receptor (beta chain) originates from a study of human T cells and chemical hapten exposure. Regarding time point: pre-sensitization, week 0. Treatment defined: therapeutic diphenylcyclopropenone sensitization with weekly scalp DPC. Investigators collected blood before applying each patch test. This CDR3 comprises 13 residues. The germline gives CDR1 MNHEY, CDR2 SMNVEV (reference sequence). V lost 0 bases to trimming and J lost 7 bases, with 9 bases between them. Study conclusions and caveats: Expanded TCRs clustered into significantly more large CDR3 similarity groups than controls, the analysis revealed.

TCRdb re-called the RACE reads with MiXCR, one entry per CDR3 protein. The sample contains 250,000 or so distinct CDR3 sequences, over 8% of which appear only once. A few counts support this clonotype. Antigen unknown. The sequencing used whole blood, collected in connection with sensitization to the hapten diphenylcyclopropenone (DPC). The clonotype was recovered from a woman in her forties with alopecia areata. Some clones in this sample may be carry-over from other donors' samples. The chain is built from TRBV27 and TRBJ1-1, with D uncertain. This CDR3 is CASSLSWGGEAFF. The CDR3 DNA sequence: TGTGCCAGCAGTTTATCGTGGGGAGGTGAAGCTTTCTTT.